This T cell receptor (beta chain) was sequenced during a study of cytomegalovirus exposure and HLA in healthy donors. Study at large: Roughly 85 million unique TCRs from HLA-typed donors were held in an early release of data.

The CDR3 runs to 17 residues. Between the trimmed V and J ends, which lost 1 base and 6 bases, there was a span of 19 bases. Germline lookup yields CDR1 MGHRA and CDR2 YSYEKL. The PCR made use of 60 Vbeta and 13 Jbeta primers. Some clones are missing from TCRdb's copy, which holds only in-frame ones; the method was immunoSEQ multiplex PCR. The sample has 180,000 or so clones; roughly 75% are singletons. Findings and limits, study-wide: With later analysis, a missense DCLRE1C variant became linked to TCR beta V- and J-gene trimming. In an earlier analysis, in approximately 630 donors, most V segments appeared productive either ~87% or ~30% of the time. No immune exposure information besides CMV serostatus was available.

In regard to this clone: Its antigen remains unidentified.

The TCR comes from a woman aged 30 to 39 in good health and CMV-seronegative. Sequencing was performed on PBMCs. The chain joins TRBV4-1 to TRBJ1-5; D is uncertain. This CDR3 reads CASSQATGWTWGQPQHF. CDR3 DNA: TGCGCCAGCAGCCAAGCCACGGGTTGGACTTGGGGTCAGCCCCAGCATTTT.